The 3 T cell receptor beta chains in this list originate from one sample, sequenced in a study of blood T cell repertoires in COVID-19 (TCRdb year 2020). The library was generated by the immunoSEQ multiplex PCR assay. The source is immuneACCESS, and TCRdb retained only in-frame sequences with V and J called. Part of the clones is not carried over; for the studies checked, unresolved V genes explain less than half of this, and the remainder is unexplained. The sample profile shows roughly 110,000 clones; around 80% of them were found once. The top ten clones comprise 5% to 8% of the sample. The sequenced sample was peripheral blood. The receptor source for this set is an older man with COVID-19, enrolled during active disease.

The gene calls are TRBV6-5 and TRBJ1-5; D unclear. The ends were cut back, 2 bases at V and 2 bases at J, with 10 bases in the middle. The CDR3 loop spans 15 amino acids. CDR1 and CDR2 (germline): MNHEY, SVGAGI. The CDR3, as DNA: TGTGCCAGCAGTTACCGGGGAAATGGCAATCAGCCCCAGCATTTT. Residues: CASSYRGNGNQPQHF.

V is TRBV5-1 and J is TRBJ1-2; D gene ambiguous. The ends were cut back, 0 bases at V and 2 bases at J, with 8 bases in the middle. Germline loops: CDR1 SGHRS, CDR2 YFSETQ. There are 14 residues in the CDR3. The CDR3 is CASSLGSQNYGYTF. CDR3 nucleotides: TGCGCCAGCAGCTTGGGGTCACAAAACTATGGCTACACCTTC.

This clone was seen repeatedly, ten times or more. J is TRBJ1-2 and V is TRBV18, with a possible D match to TRBD1 (6 bases). This CDR3 comprises 15 residues. V shed 3 bases and J shed 7 bases, with 18 bases lying between them. Germline V gene data show CDR1 as KGHSH and CDR2 as LQKENI. The CDR3 DNA reads TGTGCCAGCTCACCGGGCAGGGGTGATGCATTTGGCTACACCTTC. Amino acids: CASSPGRGDAFGYTF.